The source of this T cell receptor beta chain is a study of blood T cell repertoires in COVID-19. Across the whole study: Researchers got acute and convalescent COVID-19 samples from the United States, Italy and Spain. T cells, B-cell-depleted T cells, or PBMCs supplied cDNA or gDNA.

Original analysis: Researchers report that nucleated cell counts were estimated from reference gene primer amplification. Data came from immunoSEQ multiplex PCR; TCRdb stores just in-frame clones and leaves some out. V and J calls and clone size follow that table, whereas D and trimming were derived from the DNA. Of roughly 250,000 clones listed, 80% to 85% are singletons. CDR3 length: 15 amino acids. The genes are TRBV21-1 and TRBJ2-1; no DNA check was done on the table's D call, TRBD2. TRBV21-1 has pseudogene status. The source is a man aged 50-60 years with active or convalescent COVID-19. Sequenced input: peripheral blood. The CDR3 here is CASRELLSSGNEQFF. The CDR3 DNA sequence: TGTGCCAGCAGGGAGCTACTCTCTAGTGGAAATGAGCAGTTCTTC.